Below, one T cell receptor (beta chain) is given with its context. Its antigen remains unknown. These data originate in a study of T cells after yellow fever vaccination. Broader study findings: It was a weaker secondary response, yet one that peaked faster, at day 5 versus 15. Highly abundant clonotypes carried over from the bulk population could end up in FACS-sorted repertoires as contaminants.

Germline V CDR1 and CDR2: LNHDA, SQIVND (reference sequence). CDR3 length: 14 amino acids. Trimming cost V 3 bases and J 2 bases, with 8 bases left between them. A 5'RACE template-switching step, the method used to make TCR cDNA, added a universal primer site and UMIs. One entry per CDR3 protein, called by TCRdb with MiXCR from the 5' RACE reads. The sample lists around 610,000 distinct CDR3 sequences, roughly 13% seen once, with over 12% in the top ten. The receptor was isolated from a young man who received the YFV17D yellow fever vaccine. The J gene is TRBJ2-1, the V gene TRBV19; perhaps D is TRBD1 or TRBD2 (5 bases each). Source: PBMCs, taken on the day of the yellow fever booster vaccination. The CDR3 nucleotides are TGTGCCAGTAGTATGAGGGGAACCTACAATGAGCAGTTCTTC. Amino acids: CASSMRGTYNEQFF.